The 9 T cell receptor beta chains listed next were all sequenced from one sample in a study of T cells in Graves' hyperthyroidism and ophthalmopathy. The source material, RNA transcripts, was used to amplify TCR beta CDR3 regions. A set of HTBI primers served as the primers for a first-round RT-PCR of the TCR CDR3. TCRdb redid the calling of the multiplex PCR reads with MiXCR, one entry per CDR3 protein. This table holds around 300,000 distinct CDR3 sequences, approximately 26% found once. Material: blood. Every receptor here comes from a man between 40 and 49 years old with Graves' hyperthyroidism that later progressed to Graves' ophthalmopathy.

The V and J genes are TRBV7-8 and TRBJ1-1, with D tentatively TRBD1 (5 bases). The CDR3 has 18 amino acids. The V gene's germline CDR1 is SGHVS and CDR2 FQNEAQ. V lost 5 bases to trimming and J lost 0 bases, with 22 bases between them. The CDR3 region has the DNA TGTGCCAGCAGCCGCCTGATGGACATCGTTACTATGAACACTGAAGCTTTCTTT. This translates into CASSRLMDIVTMNTEAFF.

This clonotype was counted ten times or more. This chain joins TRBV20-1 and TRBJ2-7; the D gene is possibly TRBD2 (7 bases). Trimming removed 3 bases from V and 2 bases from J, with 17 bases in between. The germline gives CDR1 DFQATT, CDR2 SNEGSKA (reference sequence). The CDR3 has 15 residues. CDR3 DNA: TGCAGTGCTAGGGGGGGGGGGGACACCACCTACGAGCAGTACTTC. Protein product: CSARGGGDTTYEQYF.

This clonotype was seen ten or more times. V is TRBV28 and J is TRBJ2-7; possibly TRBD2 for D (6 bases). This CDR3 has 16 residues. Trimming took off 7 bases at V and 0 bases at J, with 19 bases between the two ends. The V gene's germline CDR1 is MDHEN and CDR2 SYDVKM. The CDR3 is CASTPPWGVGSYEQYF. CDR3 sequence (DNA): TGTGCCAGCACCCCCCCTTGGGGGGTTGGCTCCTACGAGCAGTACTTC.

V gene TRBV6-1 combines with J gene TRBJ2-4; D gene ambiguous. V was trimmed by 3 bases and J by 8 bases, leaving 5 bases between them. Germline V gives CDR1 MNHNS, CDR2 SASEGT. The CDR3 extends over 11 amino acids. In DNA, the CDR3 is TGTGCCAGCAGTGAGCTAGACATTCAGTACTTC. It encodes CASSELDIQYF.

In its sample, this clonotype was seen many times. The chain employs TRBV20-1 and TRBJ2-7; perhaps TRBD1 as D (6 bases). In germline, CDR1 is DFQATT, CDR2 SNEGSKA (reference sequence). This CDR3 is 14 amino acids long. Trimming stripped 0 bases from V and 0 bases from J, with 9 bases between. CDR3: CSARDPGASYEQYF. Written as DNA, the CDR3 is TGCAGTGCTAGAGATCCAGGGGCCTCCTACGAGCAGTACTTC.

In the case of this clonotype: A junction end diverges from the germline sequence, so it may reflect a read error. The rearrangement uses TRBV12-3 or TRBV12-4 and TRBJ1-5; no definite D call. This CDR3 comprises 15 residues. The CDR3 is CAGSSADGPNQPQHF. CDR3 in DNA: TGTGCCGGCAGTTCAGCGGACGGCCCCAATCAGCCCCAGCATTTT.

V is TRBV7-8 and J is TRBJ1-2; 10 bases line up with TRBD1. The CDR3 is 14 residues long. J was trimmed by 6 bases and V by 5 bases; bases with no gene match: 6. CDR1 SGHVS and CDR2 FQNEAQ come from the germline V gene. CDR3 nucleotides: TGTGCCAGCAGCCCTTGGACAGGGGGAAATGGCTACACCTTC. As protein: CASSPWTGGNGYTF.

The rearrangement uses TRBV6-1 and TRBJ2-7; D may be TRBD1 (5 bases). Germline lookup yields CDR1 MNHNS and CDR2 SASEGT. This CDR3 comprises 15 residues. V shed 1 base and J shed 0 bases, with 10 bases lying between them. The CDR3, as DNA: TGTGCCAGCAGTGAAGAGGGGTCTGGCTCCTACGAGCAGTACTTC. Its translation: CASSEEGSGSYEQYF.

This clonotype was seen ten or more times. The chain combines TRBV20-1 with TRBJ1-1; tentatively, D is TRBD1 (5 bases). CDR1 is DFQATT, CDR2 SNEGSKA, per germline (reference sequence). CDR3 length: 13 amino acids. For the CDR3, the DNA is TGCAGGACAGAACCCTTTACTAACACTGAAGCTTTCTTT. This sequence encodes CRTEPFTNTEAFF.